This paragraph reports one T cell receptor beta chain. Method: immunoSEQ multiplex PCR; TCRdb's copy keeps in-frame clones and lacks some. The table has approximately 100,000 clones, 80% to 90% seen once. This entry belongs to a study of T cell responses to AZD1222 COVID-19 vaccine. Germline values: CDR1 WNHNN, CDR2 SYGVQD (reference sequence). This CDR3 is 14 amino acids long. V lost 5 bases to trimming and J lost 4 bases, with 14 bases between them. The TCR originated in an adult in good health. The rearrangement links TRBV10-1 to TRBJ1-2; D is possibly TRBD1 (5 bases). The material sequenced was peripheral blood, taken on day 0 of AZD1222 vaccination. For the CDR3, the DNA is TGCGCCAGCAGTCGTCGATGGGGCGGCTATGGCTACACCTTC. Protein product: CASSRRWGGYGYTF.